These 23 T cell receptor beta chains were sequenced from one sample in a study of T-cell memory formation after mild COVID-19. TCRdb passed the 5' RACE reads through MiXCR, listing each CDR3 protein once. This table holds roughly 250,000 distinct CDR3 sequences, about a sixth found once. The sequencing sample was made of PBMCs or a T cell subset sorted from them (not recorded which). Every receptor here comes from a man in his late teens or twenties who had mild COVID-19 (a few samples of this study predate the infection). Cell type and time point are not known.

This clonotype was seen many times. In nucleotides, the CDR3 is TGTGCCAGCAGTTACGCAGGGGTGAACACTGAAGCTTTCTTT. This encodes CASSYAGVNTEAFF. The chain has TRBV6-2 or TRBV6-3 and TRBJ1-1; the D gene is possibly TRBD1 (6 bases). The CDR3 consists of 14 residues. V lost 2 bases and J 0 bases, leaving 7 bases between the germline ends. Germline V gene lookup returns CDR1 MNHEY and CDR2 SVGEGT.

This clonotype came up many times. The chain couples TRBV6-6 to TRBJ2-5; no clear D. CDR3 length: 12 residues. V was cut by 7 bases and J by 5 bases, with 11 bases left in between. Germline CDR1 is MNHNY and CDR2 is SVGAGI (reference sequence). This chain's CDR3 is CASTRPMETQYF. The CDR3 region has the DNA TGTGCCAGCACCCGACCCATGGAGACCCAGTACTTC.

V usage is TRBV12-3 or TRBV12-4 and J usage is TRBJ2-6; D could derive from TRBD1 or TRBD2 (6 bases each). The CDR3 is 17 residues long. Trimming removed 11 bases at V and 0 bases at J, with 20 bases between. The CDR3 here is CALGGALGTSGANVLTF. The CDR3, as DNA: TGTGCCCTCGGGGGCGCCCTTGGCACCTCTGGGGCCAACGTCCTGACTTTC.

Only a few counts were recorded for this clonotype. The rearrangement joins TRBV6-2 or TRBV6-3 to TRBJ2-7; 8 bases are a match to TRBD1. The germline V gene has CDR1 MNHEY and CDR2 SVGEGT. Losses at the gene ends were 2 bases for V and 2 bases for J; bases not matched to a gene: 2. CDR3 size: 14 residues. The CDR3 DNA reads TGTGCCAGCAGTTACGGGACAGGCGCCTACGAGCAGTACTTC. Translation gives CASSYGTGAYEQYF.

Regarding this clonotype: A much larger clone lies one base from this, so it may be a read error. The chain combines TRBV3-1 with TRBJ2-7; D ambiguous. Germline values: CDR1 LGHDT, CDR2 YNNKEL (reference sequence). The CDR3 is made up of 14 amino acids. Trimming stripped 1 base from V and 3 bases from J, with 10 bases between. CDR3 in DNA: TGTGCCAGCAGCCAAGTTCCGGCCTACTACGAGCAGTACTTC. It yields the protein CASSQVPAYYEQYF.

This clonotype came up a few times. The chain links TRBV4-1 to TRBJ2-5; the D gene is possibly TRBD1 (5 bases). Germline values: CDR1 MGHRA, CDR2 YSYEKL. V shed 4 bases and J shed 3 bases, with 12 bases lying between them. This CDR3 is 14 amino acids long. Here the CDR3 reads CASSPSQVEETQYF. CDR3 nucleotides: TGCGCCAGCAGCCCGTCACAGGTCGAAGAGACCCAGTACTTC.

CDR3 DNA: TGTGCCAGCAGTTACTTCGAGGGGGCGCAGTATAGCAATCAGCCCCAGCATTTT. Translation: CASSYFEGAQYSNQPQHF. The V and J genes are TRBV6-6 and TRBJ1-5, with 7 bases that match TRBD1. Germline CDR1 is MNHNY and CDR2 is SVGAGI (reference sequence). This CDR3 has 18 amino acids. The J segment lost 0 bases and the V segment lost 1 base, leaving 9 bases of the junction unmatched.

This rearrangement joins TRBV12-3 or TRBV12-4 to TRBJ1-2; D is unresolved. The V end lost 7 bases, the J end lost 3 bases, and 12 bases lay between the germline ends. The CDR3 loop spans 13 amino acids. This CDR3 reads CASKRDLHYGYTF. CDR3 bases: TGTGCCAGCAAGAGGGATCTCCACTATGGCTACACCTTC.

V and J are TRBV19 and TRBJ2-5; D is uncertain. V was clipped by 3 bases and J by 3 bases, with 8 bases between them. The CDR3 runs to 13 residues. Germline-derived CDR1 and CDR2 are LNHDA and SQIVND (reference sequence). CDR3 residues: CASSMAAKETQYF. The CDR3 DNA reads TGTGCCAGTAGTATGGCGGCTAAAGAGACCCAGTACTTC.

This clonotype was detected many times. The rearrangement uses TRBV12-3 or TRBV12-4 and TRBJ2-2; TRBD2 aligns across 11 bases. The CDR3 runs 16 residues. Unmatched junction bases numbered 9, after V lost 8 bases and J lost 4 bases. The CDR3 is CASRLAGTSLTGELFF. The CDR3 DNA reads as TGTGCCAGCCGACTAGCGGGGACATCCCTCACCGGGGAGCTGTTTTTT.

The chain links TRBV6-2 or TRBV6-3 to TRBJ2-1; a possible D gene is TRBD1 (6 bases). The CDR3 runs 13 residues. Germline V gene sequence: CDR1 MNHEY, CDR2 SVGEGT. Between the trimmed V and J ends, which lost 8 bases and 4 bases, there was a span of 12 bases. Here the CDR3 reads CASSDRSYNEQFF. CDR3 DNA sequence: TGTGCCAGCTCCGACAGGTCGTACAATGAGCAGTTCTTC.

The chain is built from TRBV7-9 and TRBJ1-3; the match to TRBD1 covers 9 bases. Germline CDR1 is SEHNR and CDR2 is FQNEAQ (reference sequence). J lost 4 bases, V lost 5 bases, and 3 bases had no gene match. The CDR3 totals 14 residues. CDR3 in amino acids: CASSNRGRGNTIYF. DNA of the CDR3: TGTGCCAGCAGCAACAGGGGGCGGGGAAACACCATATATTTT.

This clonotype has a handful of counts. The J gene is TRBJ2-1, the V gene TRBV10-3, with TRBD1 as a possible D gene (7 bases). Looked up from germline, CDR1 is ENHRY and CDR2 is SYGVKD. Trimming left V 4 bases short and J 10 bases short, with 17 bases between. The CDR3 runs 14 residues. CDR3 residues: CAISAGGQRGEQFF. For the CDR3, the DNA is TGTGCCATCAGTGCCGGGGGACAGAGGGGAGAGCAGTTCTTC.

This clonotype was counted between two and nine times. The rearrangement uses TRBV28 and TRBJ1-2, with TRBD1 identical over 11 bases. The V gene end was trimmed by 2 bases and the J gene end by 4 bases; junction bases not matched to a gene: 3. The germline CDR1 and CDR2 sequences are MDHEN and SYDVKM. The CDR3 runs 15 residues. In nucleotides, the CDR3 is TGTGCCAGCAGTTTAGCGGGACAGGGGGTCTATGGCTACACCTTC. It translates to CASSLAGQGVYGYTF.

The J gene is TRBJ2-1, the V gene TRBV7-3; D unresolved. This CDR3 contains 12 residues. V was clipped by 5 bases and J by 8 bases, with 10 bases between them. Germline CDR1 reads SGHTA; CDR2 reads FQGTGA. The CDR3 loop reads CASSPTGDEQFF. The CDR3 nucleotides read TGTGCCAGCAGCCCGACGGGCGATGAGCAGTTCTTC.

The chain recombines TRBV12-3 or TRBV12-4 with TRBJ1-1; 9 positions agree with TRBD1. J was trimmed by 2 bases and V by 5 bases; bases with no gene match: 3. This CDR3 is 14 amino acids long. The CDR3 sequence: CASSQQGANTEAFF. The DNA for the CDR3 is TGTGCCAGCAGTCAACAGGGGGCAAACACTGAAGCTTTCTTT.

The chain carries TRBV11-2 and TRBJ1-2, with 9 bases fitting TRBD1. J was trimmed by 7 bases and V by 8 bases; bases with no gene match: 11. CDR3 length: 14 amino acids. Germline V gives CDR1 SGHAT, CDR2 FQNNGV. For the CDR3, the DNA is TGTGCCAGCGGAGTTACAGGGGGCTATGGTGGCTACACCTTC. Protein sequence: CASGVTGGYGGYTF.

This clonotype was detected a few times. The chain employs TRBV30 and TRBJ2-7; D not certain. This CDR3 comprises 12 residues. Trimming took off 4 bases at V and 2 bases at J, with 9 bases between the two ends. The germline V gene encodes CDR1 GTSNPN and CDR2 SVGIG (reference sequence). Here the CDR3 DNA reads TGTGCCTGGAATCGGCAGCCCTACGAGCAGTACTTC. It encodes CAWNRQPYEQYF.

V gene TRBV4-3 combines with J gene TRBJ1-1, with D possibly TRBD1 on 6 matching bases. The CDR3 has 15 residues. CDR1 and CDR2 (germline): LGHNA, YSLEER. Trimming removed 1 base from V and 3 bases from J, with 12 bases in between. The CDR3 loop reads CASSQAWGAYTEAFF. The CDR3 DNA reads as TGCGCCAGCAGCCAAGCCTGGGGGGCTTACACTGAAGCTTTCTTT.

The table lists this clonotype with a few counts. This rearrangement joins TRBV6-2 or TRBV6-3 to TRBJ1-1; TRBD1 matches at 8 bases. Trimming removed 8 bases from V and 0 bases from J; junction bases left unmatched: 26. The length of the CDR3 is 21 residues. Germline V gene sequence: CDR1 MNHEY, CDR2 SVGEGT. For the CDR3, the DNA is TGTGCCAGCCGAAACTCCCATGGGCGCGCAGGGGGCAGGAGAATGAACACTGAAGCTTTCTTT. Amino acid sequence: CASRNSHGRAGGRRMNTEAFF.

Only a few counts were recorded for this clonotype. The rearrangement links TRBV19 to TRBJ2-7; D is unresolved. This CDR3 region has 13 residues. V lost 7 bases to trimming and J lost 2 bases, with 12 bases between them. Germline assignment: CDR1 LNHDA and CDR2 SQIVND (reference sequence). The DNA for the CDR3 is TGTGCCAGTACCCGGAGATTGACCTACGAGCAGTACGTC. As protein: CASTRRLTYEQYV.

The chain couples TRBV6-5 to TRBJ2-2, with TRBD1 matching over 7 bases. This CDR3 contains 15 residues. Looked up from germline, CDR1 is MNHEY and CDR2 is SVGAGI. After removal of 6 bases from V and 6 bases from J, the junction contained 10 bases not matched to a gene. The CDR3 coding sequence is TGTGCCAGCAGCTCACCGACAGGGTTAGCCGGGGAGCTGTTTTTT. Amino acids: CASSSPTGLAGELFF.

This clonotype was found a few times. The chain joins TRBV9 to TRBJ1-1; 10 nucleotides agree with TRBD1. Germline V gene data show CDR1 as SGDLS and CDR2 as YYNGEE. The CDR3 consists of 13 residues. V shed 3 bases and J 7 bases; nucleotides not matched to a gene: 3. CDR3 DNA sequence: TGTGCCAGCAGCGGGACAGGGGGAGTTGAAGCTTTCTTT. This gives the protein CASSGTGGVEAFF.